The clone carrying this TCR beta chain was seen a few times. The protocol was immunoSEQ multiplex PCR, while the TCRdb copy is restricted to in-frame clones and leaves out a portion. This table has 110,000 or so clones, 85% appearing once. The source of the sample is a study of blood T cell repertoires in COVID-19. Study background: Some COVID-19 samples were acute and others convalescent; all came from the United States, Italy and Spain. Nucleic acid was either cDNA or gDNA, and it came from T cells, B-cell-depleted T cells, or PBMCs.

The germline V gene has CDR1 SGHDN and CDR2 FVKESK. V was shortened by 4 bases and J by 3 bases, with 7 bases between the two germline ends. The CDR3 is 14 residues long. Sequenced sample: peripheral blood. The rearrangement links TRBV14 to TRBJ1-6, with D possibly matching TRBD1 (5 bases). This TCR came from a human donor in a cohort sampled during active COVID-19. CDR3 region: CASSPGLYNSPLHF. The CDR3 nucleotides are TGTGCCAGCAGCCCAGGGCTCTATAATTCACCCCTCCACTTT.